These T cell receptor beta chains were read from a single sample in a study of T cells in narcolepsy. Clones were sequenced by immunoSEQ multiplex PCR, and TCRdb holds only the in-frame ones, with some missing. The repertoire holds approximately 31,000 clones, with approximately 80% as singletons. The source material was CD45RA- memory CD4+ T cells from PBMCs. The receptors stem from a human donor with narcolepsy. Each CDR3 is given with its conserved first and last residue. The order of the fields is CDR3 DNA, CDR3 protein, J gene, D gene, clone size, V gene. The D gene is left open where the match is weak. Clone sizes are given selectively: once, few, many, or a class where the clone is expanded.

TGTGCCAGCAGTCCGTGGGACCGGGTAAACTATGGCTACACCTTC	CASSPWDRVNYGYTF	TRBJ1-2	NA	once	TRBV27
TGTGCCACCAGCAGAGTTGCGGACAGCGCCGAAAAACTGTTTTTT	CATSRVADSAEKLFF	TRBJ1-4	NA	NA	TRBV15
TGTGCCAGCAGCCTTGGACGGGGGGGCACAGATACGCAGTATTTT	CASSLGRGGTDTQYF	TRBJ2-3	TRBD2	NA	TRBV4-2
TGTGCCATCCGGGACGCCCGAGGGAATGAAAAACTGTTTTTT	CAIRDARGNEKLFF	TRBJ1-4	NA	NA	TRBV2
TGTGCCAGCAGTTCCTTACGCCCGGGACAGGGGGTTGGGGCTTTCTTT	CASSSLRPGQGVGAFF	TRBJ1-1	TRBD1	NA	TRBV6-6
TGTGCCAGCAGTTATCAAACTGATCCCGGGGTCGCTTTCTTT	CASSYQTDPGVAFF	TRBJ1-1	NA	NA	TRBV6-6
TGTGCCACCAGCAGAGGCACCTCCTACGAGCAGTACTTC	CATSRGTSYEQYF	TRBJ2-7	NA	NA	TRBV15
TGTGCCAGCAGTTTTCCTGTAGAGAGGTGGGGCGGGGAGCTGTTTTTT	CASSFPVERWGGELFF	TRBJ2-2	NA	once	TRBV28
TGTGCCAGCAGCTTAGATCCCTATGGCTACACCTTC	CASSLDPYGYTF	TRBJ1-2	NA	NA	TRBV7-9
TGTGCCAGCAGTGGGGGGGTGGGTCAGCCCCAGCATTTT	CASSGGVGQPQHF	TRBJ1-5	NA	NA	TRBV28
TGCAGCGCAAAAGCCCCGGGACAGGGGGCGGGGGAGCAGTACTTC	CSAKAPGQGAGEQYF	TRBJ2-5	TRBD1	NA	TRBV29-1
TGCAGCTTAACCCCGACAGGGTATGAGCAGTTCTTC	CSLTPTGYEQFF	TRBJ2-1	TRBD1	NA	TRBV29-1
TGTGCCAGCTCACCGGGACTAGCGGGGTCTCAATCACTGTACCAAGAGACCCAGTACTTC	CASSPGLAGSQSLYQETQYF	TRBJ2-5	TRBD2	NA	TRBV18
TGTGCCAGCAGTGAAGGGTGGGGCAACGAGCAGTTCTTC	CASSEGWGNEQFF	TRBJ2-1	NA	NA	TRBV25-1
TGTGCCAGCATGAGTAAACAGAGCAATCAGCCCCAGCATTTT	CASMSKQSNQPQHF	TRBJ1-5	NA	once	TRBV6-1
TGTGCCAGACTGCTAAATGAAAAACTGTTTTTT	CARLLNEKLFF	TRBJ1-4	NA	NA	TRBV6-5
TGCGCCAGCAGCCAAGGAATAATAGGGAGAAACACCATATATTTT	CASSQGIIGRNTIYF	TRBJ1-3	NA	NA	TRBV4-3
TGTGCCATCAGTGATATGGGACAGTCAATTACTGGGTCCTACGAGCAGTACTTC	CAISDMGQSITGSYEQYF	TRBJ2-7	TRBD1	NA	TRBV10-3
TGTGCCAGCAGTGACGGCAGGGGAGATACGCAGTATTTT	CASSDGRGDTQYF	TRBJ2-3	NA	NA	TRBV6-1
TGTGCCAGCAGCCCCAGCATGCAGGGGCGGGGGGCCAACGTCCTGACTTTC	CASSPSMQGRGANVLTF	TRBJ2-6	NA	once	TRBV7-9
TGTGCCAGTAGTATAATCCCAACAGGGGGAACTGAAGCTTTCTTT	CASSIIPTGGTEAFF	TRBJ1-1	TRBD1	few	TRBV19
TGTGCCAGCAGCTTAGGGCGCCCTTCTGGGGCCAACGTCCTGACTTTC	CASSLGRPSGANVLTF	TRBJ2-6	NA	NA	TRBV7-3
TGTGCCAGCAGCCAACGTCCGGGACACAACACCGGGGAGCTGTTTTTT	CASSQRPGHNTGELFF	TRBJ2-2	NA	NA	TRBV14
TGCGCCAGCAGCCAAGCGGCCGGTGGCTATGGCTACACCTTC	CASSQAAGGYGYTF	TRBJ1-2	NA	once	TRBV4-3
TGTGCCAGCAGCGTAATCCCCACCGGGGCTGAAGCTTTCTTT	CASSVIPTGAEAFF	TRBJ1-1	NA	NA	TRBV9
TGCGCCAGCAGTCTCACGGCTAACTATGGCTACACCTTC	CASSLTANYGYTF	TRBJ1-2	NA	NA	TRBV23-1
TGTGCCAGCAGCTTGGCCACATGGGGCGGGGATGAAGCTTTCTTT	CASSLATWGGDEAFF	TRBJ1-1	NA	NA	TRBV5-6
TGTGCCAGCAGAACCCCATATGAGCAGTTCTTC	CASRTPYEQFF	TRBJ2-1	NA	NA	TRBV28
TGTGCCTGGTCGGGGGGAGTCGTGACCCAGTACTTC	CAWSGGVVTQYF	TRBJ2-5	TRBD2	NA	TRBV30
TGTGCCAGCAGTGAAGGCAGGGTAGGCAATCAGCCCCAGCATTTT	CASSEGRVGNQPQHF	TRBJ1-5	NA	NA	TRBV2
TGTGCCAGCAGCGTAGTGGCGAACACCGGGGAGCTGTTTTTT	CASSVVANTGELFF	TRBJ2-2	NA	NA	TRBV9
TGTGCCAGCAGTTCGCAGGGGGCAACTAATGAAAAACTGTTTTTT	CASSSQGATNEKLFF	TRBJ1-4	TRBD1	NA	TRBV28
TGTGCCAGCAGTGCGATGGGCGGAAACACCATATATTTT	CASSAMGGNTIYF	TRBJ1-3	NA	few	TRBV6-1
TGCGCCAGCAGCTTGGGGGGGCGCGGCACCGGGGAGCTGTTTTTT	CASSLGGRGTGELFF	TRBJ2-2	NA	NA	TRBV5-1
TGTGCCTCGATCCAACAGGGGGTGGGCGAAGCTTTCTTT	CASIQQGVGEAFF	TRBJ1-1	TRBD1	NA	TRBV30
TGTGCCAGCACACTGCCGGGACGCATAGAGACCCAGTACTTC	CASTLPGRIETQYF	TRBJ2-5	NA	NA	TRBV11-3
TGTGCCAGCAGGGATACAGGGGGCCCTGAAAAACTGTTTTTT	CASRDTGGPEKLFF	TRBJ1-4	TRBD1	NA	TRBV6-5